One T cell receptor (beta chain) is described in this entry. Its antigen remains unidentified. The data were obtained in a study of beta chain features in type 1 diabetes. About the study: Across all samples, roughly 99 million sorted cells were examined.

Study-level points and caveats: People with Type 1 diabetes carried modestly yet significantly shorter TCRB CDR3s in all four CD4+ subsets.

This CDR3 region has 14 residues. The V end was cut by 0 bases, the J end by 5 bases, with 9 bases between. Germline lookup yields CDR1 ENHRY and CDR2 SYGVKD. The entirety of the isolated RNA underwent reverse transcription, so expressed TCRB transcripts were sequenced. Generated by immunoSEQ multiplex PCR, the TCRdb table keeps only in-frame clones and is missing some. The sample comprises hundreds of thousands of clones, approximately 10% of which are singletons, and 1% rests with the top ten. The receptor's source is a man aged 30 to 39 with type 1 diabetes. Sequenced input: central memory CD4+ T cells from blood. The chain employs TRBV10-3 and TRBJ2-3; D gene unclear. CDR3 residues: CAISESNLEDTQYF. As DNA, the CDR3 is TGTGCCATCAGTGAGTCGAACCTAGAAGATACGCAGTATTTT.